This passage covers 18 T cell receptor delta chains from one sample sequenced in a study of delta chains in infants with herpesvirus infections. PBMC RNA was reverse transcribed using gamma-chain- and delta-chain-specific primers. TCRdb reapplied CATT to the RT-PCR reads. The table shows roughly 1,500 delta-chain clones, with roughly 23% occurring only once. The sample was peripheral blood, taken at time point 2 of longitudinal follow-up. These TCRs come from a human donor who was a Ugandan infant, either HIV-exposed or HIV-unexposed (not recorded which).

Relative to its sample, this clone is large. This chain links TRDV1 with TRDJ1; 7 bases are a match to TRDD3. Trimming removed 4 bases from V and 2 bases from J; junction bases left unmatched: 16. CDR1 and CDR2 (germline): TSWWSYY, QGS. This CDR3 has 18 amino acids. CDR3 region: CALGVSLPLLGITDKLIF. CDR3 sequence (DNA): TGTGCTCTTGGGGTCTCACTTCCATTACTGGGGATAACCGATAAACTCATCTTT.

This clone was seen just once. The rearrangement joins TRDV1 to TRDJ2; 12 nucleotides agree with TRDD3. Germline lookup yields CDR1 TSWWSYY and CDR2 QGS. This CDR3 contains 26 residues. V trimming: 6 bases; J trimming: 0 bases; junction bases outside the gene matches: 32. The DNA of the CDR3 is TGTGCTCTTGGTCCCTTCGGCCTTCCTACTCGTCGTGGGTCTTACTGGGGGATACCTTTGACAGCACAACTCTTCTTT. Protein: CALGPFGLPTRRGSYWGIPLTAQLFF.

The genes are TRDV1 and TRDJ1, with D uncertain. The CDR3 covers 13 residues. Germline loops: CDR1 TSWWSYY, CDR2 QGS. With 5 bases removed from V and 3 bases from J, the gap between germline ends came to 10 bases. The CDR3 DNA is TGTGCTCTTGGGAAGGGAATACCCGATAAACTCATCTTT. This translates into CALGKGIPDKLIF.

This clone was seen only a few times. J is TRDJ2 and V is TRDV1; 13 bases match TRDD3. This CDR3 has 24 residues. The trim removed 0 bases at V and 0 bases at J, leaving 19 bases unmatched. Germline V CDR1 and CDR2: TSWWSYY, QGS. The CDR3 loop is CALGELSLQITGGYVETLTAQLFF. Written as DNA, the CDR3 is TGTGCTCTTGGGGAACTATCCCTACAAATAACTGGGGGATACGTGGAGACTTTGACAGCACAACTCTTCTTT.

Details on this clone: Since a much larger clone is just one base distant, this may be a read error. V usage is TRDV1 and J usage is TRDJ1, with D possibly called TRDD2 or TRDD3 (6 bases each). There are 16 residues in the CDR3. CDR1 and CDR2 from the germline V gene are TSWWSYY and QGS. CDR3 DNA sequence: TGTGCTCCTGGGGCGAGGCCTTCCCCTAAGGGGGATAAACTCATCTTT. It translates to CAPGARPSPKGDKLIF.

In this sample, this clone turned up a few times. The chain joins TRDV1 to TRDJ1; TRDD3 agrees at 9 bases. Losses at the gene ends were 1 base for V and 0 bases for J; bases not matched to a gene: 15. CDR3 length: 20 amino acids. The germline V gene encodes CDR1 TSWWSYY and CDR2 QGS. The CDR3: CALGEPPFLSGGCNTDKLIF. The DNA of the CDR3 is TGTGCTCTTGGGGAACCGCCCTTCTTATCTGGGGGATGCAACACCGATAAACTCATCTTT.

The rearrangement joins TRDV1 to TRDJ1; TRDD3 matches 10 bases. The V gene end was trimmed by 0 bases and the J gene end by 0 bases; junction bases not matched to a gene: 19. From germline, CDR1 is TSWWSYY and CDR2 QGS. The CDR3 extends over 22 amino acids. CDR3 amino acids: CALGELIVLRVLGDRYTDKLIF. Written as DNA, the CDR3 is TGTGCTCTTGGGGAACTAATAGTCCTACGAGTACTGGGGGATCGGTACACCGATAAACTCATCTTT.

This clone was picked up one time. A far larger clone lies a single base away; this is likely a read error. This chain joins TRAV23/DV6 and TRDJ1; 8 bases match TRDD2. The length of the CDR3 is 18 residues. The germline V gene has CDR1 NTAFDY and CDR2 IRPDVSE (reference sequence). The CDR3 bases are TGTGCTGTGAGGCCTAATTCCCACCGAGCTTCCTACGTCGCGGCCGTCATCTTT. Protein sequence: CAVRPNSHRASYVAAVIF.

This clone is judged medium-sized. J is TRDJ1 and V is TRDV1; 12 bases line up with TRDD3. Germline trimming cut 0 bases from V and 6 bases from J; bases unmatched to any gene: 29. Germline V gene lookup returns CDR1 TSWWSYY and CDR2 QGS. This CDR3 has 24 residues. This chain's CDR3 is CALGELTNSEFWVTGGYFKHKLIF. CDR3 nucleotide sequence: TGTGCTCTTGGGGAACTCACCAATTCGGAATTTTGGGTTACTGGGGGATACTTTAAGCATAAACTCATCTTT.

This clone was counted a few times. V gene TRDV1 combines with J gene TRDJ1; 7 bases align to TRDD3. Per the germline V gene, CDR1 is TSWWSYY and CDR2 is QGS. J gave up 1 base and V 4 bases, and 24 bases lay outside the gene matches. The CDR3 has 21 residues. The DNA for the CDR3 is TGTGCTCTTGGGGTTAGTCTAGGTTTTGAACTGGGGAGTGGTGGCACCGATAAACTCATCTTT. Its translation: CALGVSLGFELGSGGTDKLIF.

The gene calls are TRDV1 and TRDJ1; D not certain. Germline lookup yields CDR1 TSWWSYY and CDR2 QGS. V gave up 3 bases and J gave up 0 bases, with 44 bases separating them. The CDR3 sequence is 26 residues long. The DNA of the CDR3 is TGTGCTCTTGGGGATTCGGGTGGTTGGAGCGGTTATCTGATAATACTCACTCCGCTCCACACCGATAAACTCATCTTT. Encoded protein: CALGDSGGWSGYLIILTPLHTDKLIF.

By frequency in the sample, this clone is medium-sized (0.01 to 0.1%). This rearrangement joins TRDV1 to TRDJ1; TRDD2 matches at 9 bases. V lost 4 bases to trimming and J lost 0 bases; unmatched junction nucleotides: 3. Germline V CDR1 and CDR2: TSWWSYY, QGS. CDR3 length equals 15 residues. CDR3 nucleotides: TGTGCTCTTGGGGCCACCTTCCTACACACCGATAAACTCATCTTT. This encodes CALGATFLHTDKLIF.

CDR3 DNA sequence: TGTGCTCTTGGGGGAACCCCCCCTAGGCGGCCCCTATGTACAGCACAACTCTTCTTT. Its translation: CALGGTPPRRPLCTAQLFF. The rearrangement uses TRDV1 and TRDJ2; D not certain. The CDR3 contains 19 residues. V dropped 4 bases and J dropped 5 bases, with 26 bases sitting between them. Germline CDR1 and CDR2: TSWWSYY and QGS.

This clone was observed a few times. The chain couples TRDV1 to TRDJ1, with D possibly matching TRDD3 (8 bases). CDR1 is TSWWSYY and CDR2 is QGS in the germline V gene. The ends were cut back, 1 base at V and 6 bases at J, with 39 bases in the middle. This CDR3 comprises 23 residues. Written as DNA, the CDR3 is TGTGCTCTTGGGGAACAACCTACCTTTCCTACCTCCGCACTGGGGGCATGTAATTATAAACTCATCTTT. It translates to CALGEQPTFPTSALGACNYKLIF.

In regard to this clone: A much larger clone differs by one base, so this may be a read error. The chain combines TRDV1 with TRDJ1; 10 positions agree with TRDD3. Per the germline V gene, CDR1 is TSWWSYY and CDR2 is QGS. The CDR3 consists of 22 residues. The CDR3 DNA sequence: TGTGCTATTGGGGAACGGGACCTCCTACTACTGGGGGATGACCTGTACACCGATAAACTCATCTTT. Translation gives CAIGERDLLLLGDDLYTDKLIF.

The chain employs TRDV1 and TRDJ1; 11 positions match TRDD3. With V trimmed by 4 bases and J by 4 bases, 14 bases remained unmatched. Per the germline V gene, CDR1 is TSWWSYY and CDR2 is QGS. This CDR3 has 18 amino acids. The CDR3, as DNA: TGTGCTCTTGGGGGCTCACTGGGGGATATCTTAGGTGGCGATAAACTCATCTTT. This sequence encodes CALGGSLGDILGGDKLIF.

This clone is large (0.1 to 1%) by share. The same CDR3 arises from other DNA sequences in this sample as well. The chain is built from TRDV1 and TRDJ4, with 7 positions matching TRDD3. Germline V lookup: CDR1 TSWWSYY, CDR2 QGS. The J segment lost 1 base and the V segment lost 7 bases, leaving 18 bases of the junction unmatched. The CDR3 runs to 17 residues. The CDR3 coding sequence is TGTGCTCTTGAACTACGCCAAACAGTTGGGGGACACAGACCCCTGATCTTT. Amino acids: CALELRQTVGGHRPLIF.

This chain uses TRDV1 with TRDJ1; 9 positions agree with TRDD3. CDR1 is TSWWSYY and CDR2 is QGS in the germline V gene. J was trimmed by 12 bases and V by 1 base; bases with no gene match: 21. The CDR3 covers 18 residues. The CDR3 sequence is CALGEPREPWGILGKFIF. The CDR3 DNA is TGTGCTCTTGGGGAACCCCGTGAACCTTGGGGGATATTGGGGAAATTCATCTTT.